A selection of T cell receptor beta chains follows, all from one sample in a study of blood T cell repertoires in COVID-19. Clones were read by immunoSEQ multiplex PCR, and TCRdb kept only the in-frame ones, dropping some. The data hold more than 8,500 clones, with 80% observed a single time. Sequencing was performed on peripheral blood. These receptors were obtained from an older man with active COVID-19. Both conserved end residues are trimmed from each CDR3. Some rows mark clone size as missing; the rest say once, few, many or name a class of expanded clone.

size	J	length	V	CDR3
-	TRBJ2-1	12	TRBV11-3	ASSLVKRDSEQF
-	TRBJ2-7	9	TRBV2	ASRQAYEQY
-	TRBJ1-1	13	TRBV18	ASSPRTGSRTEAF
-	TRBJ2-7	12	TRBV6-5	ASSQKPGPYEQY
-	TRBJ2-3	16	TRBV2	AIESGTSGRTSTDTQY
-	TRBJ2-5	13	TRBV29-1	SVEPDRGRAETQY
-	TRBJ2-4	14	TRBV6-6	ASRDRTGTTKNIQY
few	TRBJ1-6	13	TRBV21-1	ASSKERWGDSPLH
-	TRBJ2-7	13	TRBV7-2	ASSPDGTSGRGGY
-	TRBJ2-6	14	TRBV5-1	ASSGGHASGANVLT
few	TRBJ1-2	10	TRBV28	ASSPGGRGYT
-	TRBJ2-2	13	TRBV6-6	ASTSRRGNTGELF
-	TRBJ2-7	9	TRBV6-1	ASSELYEQY
once	TRBJ2-2	15	TRBV28	ASSLWRLAGGPGELF
-	TRBJ2-3	14	TRBV5-1	ASSPGGSGTTDTQY
once	TRBJ2-2	13	TRBV11-3	ASSRELAGTGELF
-	TRBJ2-7	12	TRBV29-1	SVRTSGGLRGQY
medium-sized	TRBJ2-7	14	TRBV28	ASSLGGASGSYEQY
-	TRBJ1-1	12	TRBV5-1	ASSPTGRYTEAF
-	TRBJ2-7	12	TRBV18	ASSTTSGAYEQY
few	TRBJ2-1	13	TRBV19	ASRELAGEGNEQF
-	TRBJ2-2	17	TRBV19	ASSIVPPTSGDNTGELF
-	TRBJ1-1	11	TRBV3-1/TRBV3-2	ASSPLRGTEAF
-	TRBJ2-5	13	TRBV28	ASSFGAGGQKTQY
-	TRBJ1-1	13	TRBV3-1/TRBV3-2	ASSRTGWDNTEAF
-	TRBJ2-3	11	TRBV6-1	ASSPPGTDTQY
-	TRBJ1-2	14	TRBV9	ASSSKSPGQVGRYT
-	TRBJ1-1	11	TRBV11-2	ASSLLANTEAF
-	TRBJ1-1	13	TRBV6-5	ASRDRGQRNTEAF
few	TRBJ2-7	12	TRBV6-6	ASSPPGLISEQY
-	TRBJ2-3	14	TRBV6-1	ASSENGGVTTDTQY
-	TRBJ1-5	11	TRBV2	ASNGQGYQPQH
-	TRBJ2-3	13	TRBV5-1	ASSLTSGSGNTQY
-	TRBJ2-7	13	TRBV4-2	ASSQDGVGAYEQY
-	TRBJ2-7	12	TRBV5-4	ASSGGQSSYEQY
-	TRBJ1-3	10	TRBV12-3/TRBV12-4	ASNQGGNTIY
-	TRBJ1-1	13	TRBV7-2	ASSLGGGTNTEAF
once	TRBJ2-3	13	TRBV2	ASSARVSRTDTQY
once	TRBJ2-2	15	TRBV6-4	ASRGQGSSGNTGELF